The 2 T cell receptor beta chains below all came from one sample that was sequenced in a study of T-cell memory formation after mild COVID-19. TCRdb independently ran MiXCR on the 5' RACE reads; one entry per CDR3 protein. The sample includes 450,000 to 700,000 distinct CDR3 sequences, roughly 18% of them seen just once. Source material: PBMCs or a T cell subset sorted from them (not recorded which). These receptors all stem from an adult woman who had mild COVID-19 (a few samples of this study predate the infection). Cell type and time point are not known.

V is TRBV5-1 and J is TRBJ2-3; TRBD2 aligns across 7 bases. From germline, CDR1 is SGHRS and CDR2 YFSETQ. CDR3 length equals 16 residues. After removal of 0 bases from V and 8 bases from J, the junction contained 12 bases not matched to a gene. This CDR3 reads CASSLGSGLNRGTQYF. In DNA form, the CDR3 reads TGCGCCAGCAGCTTGGGGTCGGGACTAAATCGGGGTACGCAGTATTTT.

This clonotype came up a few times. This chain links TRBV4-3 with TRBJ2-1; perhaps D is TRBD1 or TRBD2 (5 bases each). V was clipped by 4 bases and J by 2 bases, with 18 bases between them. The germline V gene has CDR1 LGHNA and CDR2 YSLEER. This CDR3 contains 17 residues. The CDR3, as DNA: TGCGCCAGCAGCCCACAAGATGGGGCGGGTCCCTACAATGAGCAGTTCTTC. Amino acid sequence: CASSPQDGAGPYNEQFF.